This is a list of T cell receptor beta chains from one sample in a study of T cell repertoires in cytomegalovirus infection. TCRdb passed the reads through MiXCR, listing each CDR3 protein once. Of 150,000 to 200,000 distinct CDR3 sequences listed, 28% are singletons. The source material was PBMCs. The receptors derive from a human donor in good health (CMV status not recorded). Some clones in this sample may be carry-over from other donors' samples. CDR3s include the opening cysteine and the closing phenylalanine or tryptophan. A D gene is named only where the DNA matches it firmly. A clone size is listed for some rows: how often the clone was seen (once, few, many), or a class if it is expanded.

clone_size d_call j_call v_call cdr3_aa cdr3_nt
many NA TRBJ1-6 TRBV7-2 CASSPRGGADSPLHF TGTGCCAGCAGCCCTCGGGGAGGGGCAGATTCACCCCTCCACTTT
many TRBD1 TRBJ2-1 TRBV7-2 CASRPTGARDEQFF TGTGCCAGCAGACCTACAGGGGCTCGGGATGAGCAGTTCTTC
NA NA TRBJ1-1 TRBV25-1 CASSGYGGTEAFF TGTGCCAGCAGTGGCTACGGAGGGACTGAAGCTTTCTTT
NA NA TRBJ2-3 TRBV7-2 CASSLVGEADTQYF TGTGCCAGCAGCTTAGTGGGGGAGGCAGATACGCAGTATTTT
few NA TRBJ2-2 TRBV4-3 CASSQDRDGELFF TGCGCCAGCAGCCAAGATCGGGACGGGGAGCTGTTTTTT
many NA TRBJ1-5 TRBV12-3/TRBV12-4 CASSPHSNQPQHF TGTGCCAGCAGTCCTCATAGCAATCAGCCCCAGCATTTT
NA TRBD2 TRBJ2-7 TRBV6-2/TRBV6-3 CASSYSSGGHEQYF TGTGCCAGCAGTTACTCCTCGGGAGGGCACGAGCAGTACTTC
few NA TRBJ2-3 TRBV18 CASSLQVSTDTQYF TGTGCCAGCTCACTTCAGGTGAGCACAGATACGCAGTATTTT
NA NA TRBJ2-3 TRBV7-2 CASSSSRGDTQYF TGTGCCAGCAGCTCTTCTCGGGGAGATACGCAGTATTTT
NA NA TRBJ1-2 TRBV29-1 CSVVRLGQAATSYGYTF TGCAGCGTTGTACGTTTGGGTCAGGCAGCGACAAGTTATGGCTACACCTTC